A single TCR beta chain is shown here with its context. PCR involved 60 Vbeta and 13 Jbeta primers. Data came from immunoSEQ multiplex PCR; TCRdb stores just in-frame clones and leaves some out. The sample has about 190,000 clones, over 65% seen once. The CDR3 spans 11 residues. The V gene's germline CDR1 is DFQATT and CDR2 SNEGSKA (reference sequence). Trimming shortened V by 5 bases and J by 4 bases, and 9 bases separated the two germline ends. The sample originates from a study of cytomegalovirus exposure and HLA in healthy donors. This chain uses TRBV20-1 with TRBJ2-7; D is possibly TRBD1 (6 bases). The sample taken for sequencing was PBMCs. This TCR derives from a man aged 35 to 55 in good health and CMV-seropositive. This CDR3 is CSAATGYEQYF. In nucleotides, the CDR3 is TGCAGTGCTGCTACAGGGTACGAGCAGTACTTC.